The entry below gives a single TCR beta chain sequence along with its context. This receptor's antigen is unknown. There are no base qualities to consult, and no much larger clone falls within one base. CDR1 and CDR2 are drawn from the germline V gene: MNHEY, SVGAGI. The germline ends are 15 bases apart after V is trimmed by 3 bases and J by 4 bases. The CDR3 contains 16 residues, cysteine and phenylalanine counted. Of the read, only the CDR3 DNA is kept; its 48 bases are in frame from base 1. Participants in the prospective study were aged roughly 18 to 100 years, lived in 20 to 25 United States geographic areas, and enrolled through a virtual design. In the prospective study, participants were assigned to cohorts based on the clinical history participants reported in a screening survey and a study questionnaire. Recovered participants in ImmuneRACE Cohort 3 were defined by two consecutive negative NP/OP PCR tests, clearance by a healthcare professional, or resolution of symptoms. Each participant in the prospective study had whole blood, serum and a nasopharyngeal or oropharyngeal swab collected by mobile phlebotomists. Over a roughly two-month period, participants in the prospective study had the option of providing additional blood draws and questionnaires. Before DNA extraction, prospective study blood samples were shipped either frozen or at room temperature.

TCRbeta CDR3 regions were amplified from genomic DNA using the immunoSEQ Assay, a bias-controlled multiplex PCR. As for the authors' bioinformatics: Nucleated cell counts per sample were estimated from amplification of reference gene primers within the assay. Sequence reads were collapsed and filtered to measure the absolute abundance of every unique TCRbeta CDR3 rearrangement. For each sample, productive Simpson clonality was calculated by taking the square root of Simpson's diversity index across productive rearrangements. This immuneACCESS table, as held by TCRdb, lists in-frame sequences with V and J called but not all clones. Of the missing ones, under half trace to an unresolved V gene in checked studies; the others have no known cause. The V and J calls and clone size were taken over from that table, and D and trimming were inferred from the DNA. Present in this sample are approximately 170,000 clones, approximately 89% of which were seen just once. In total, the top ten clones hold roughly 0.77% of the sample.

This specimen comes from a study of blood T cell repertoires in COVID-19 (dated by TCRdb to 2018 to 2021). General notes on the study: The collaborator samples originated in the United States, Italy and Spain and spanned the acute and convalescent phases of COVID-19. The repertoires were released in a freely available public database meant as a resource for research on the immune response to SARS-CoV-2. Where available, HLA class I and class II types were taken from metadata supplied by the sample provider and were not determined by assay-based typing. The sample metadata nearly always contained a de-identified subject ID, COVID-19 status, age in years and sex. Samples came from the ongoing ImmuneRACE study (first 160 participants) plus 1,254 subjects from 6 global collaborators. The prospective study material was composed of cDNA or gDNA derived from T cells, B-cell-depleted T cells, or PBMCs. Subjects who had been exposed to COVID-19, were actively infected with it, or had recovered from it provided the deeply sampled blood TCRbeta repertoires that made up the dataset. Paper-wide results and their limitations: The quantity of clinical and demographic metadata differed by source and by participant and was supplied without curation.

Input material: PBMCs or T cells enriched from blood (not recorded which). Recombination connected TRBV6-5 to TRBJ2-2; confidence is insufficient to name the D gene. The receptor's source is a young woman who had recovered from COVID-19. The CDR3 amino acid sequence is: CASSYWATEFTGELFF. The DNA sequence is TGTGCCAGCAGTTATTGGGCAACAGAGTTCACCGGGGAGCTGTTTTTT.